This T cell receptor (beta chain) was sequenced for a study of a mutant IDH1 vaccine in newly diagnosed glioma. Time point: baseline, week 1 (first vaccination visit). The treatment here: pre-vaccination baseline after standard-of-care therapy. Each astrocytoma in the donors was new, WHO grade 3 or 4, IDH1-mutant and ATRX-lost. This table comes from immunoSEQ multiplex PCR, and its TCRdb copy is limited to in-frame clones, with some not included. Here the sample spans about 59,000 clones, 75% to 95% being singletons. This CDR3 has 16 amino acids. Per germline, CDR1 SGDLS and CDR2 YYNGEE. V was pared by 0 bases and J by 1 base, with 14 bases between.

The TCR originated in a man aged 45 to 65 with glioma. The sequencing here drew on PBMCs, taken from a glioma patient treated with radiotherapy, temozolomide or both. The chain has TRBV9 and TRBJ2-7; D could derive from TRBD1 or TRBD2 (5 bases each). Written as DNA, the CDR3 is TGTGCCAGCAGCGTAGAAGCCGGGACGGGATCCTACGAGCAGTACTTC. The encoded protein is CASSVEAGTGSYEQYF.